This T cell receptor (beta chain) stems from a study of T-cell reconstitution after alpha-beta-depleted transplantation in children. This clonotype occurred many times. Losses at the gene ends were 4 bases for V and 3 bases for J; bases not matched to a gene: 6. Per germline, CDR1 SGHRS and CDR2 YFSETQ. This CDR3 spans 14 amino acids. Unique molecular identifiers were incorporated into the prepared TCRbeta library. Each CDR3 protein is one row after TCRdb ran MiXCR on the PCR reads. The table lists 100,000 or so distinct CDR3 sequences, 12% of them singletons. This clonotype was sampled from a human donor who donated a stem cell graft to a child with inherited bone marrow failure. The chain links TRBV5-1 to TRBJ1-2; 7 bases agree with TRBD1. The sequencing used PBMCs from the stem cell graft donor, collected from the stem cell graft. CDR3 coding DNA: TGCGCCAGCAGCCCAGACAGGGCGGACTATGGCTACACCTTC. Its translation: CASSPDRADYGYTF.